This T cell receptor beta chain appears in the sequencing data of a study of T cell clusters in autoimmune cytopenias. Study results and limitations: TRB repertoire shifts in secondary cytopenia and chronic lymphocytic leukemia mostly reflected lymphoma, not autoimmunity. Exclusive TRB clusters were approximately 3.2-fold more numerous in healthy donors than in active autoimmune hepatitis.

TRB amplification used approximately 0.25 ug of peripheral blood genomic DNA. TRB rearrangements were amplified by touch-down multiplex PCR with mixed TRB-A/B primers. Reprocessing the multiplex PCR reads, TCRdb reports a single entry for every CDR3 protein and omits DNA. This listing includes about 3,600 distinct CDR3 sequences. Germline V CDR1 and CDR2: MNHNS, SASEGT. CDR3 length: 17 residues. Note on this clonotype: Its antigen is undetermined.

The sequenced sample was peripheral blood. This chain joins TRBV6-1 and TRBJ2-1; absent DNA, TCRdb's TRBD2 call cannot be checked. The sequence derives from a human donor with an autoimmune cytopenia or autoimmune hepatitis (not recorded which). CDR3 sequence: CASSESKASGWKGEQFF.